What follows are 28 T cell receptor beta chains derived from one specimen sequenced in a study of cytotoxic CD8 clonotypes in ibrutinib-treated CLL. TCRdb's table, derived via immunoSEQ multiplex PCR, lists solely in-frame clones and lacks some. This table has roughly 130,000 clones, approximately 90% appearing once. The sequencing here drew on PBMCs, taken after 12 months of ibrutinib treatment. The receptors originated from a human donor with chronic lymphocytic leukemia.

The V and J genes are TRBV18 and TRBJ1-5, with D tentatively TRBD1 (6 bases). The ends were cut back, 3 bases at V and 0 bases at J, with 12 bases in the middle. This CDR3 contains 16 residues. The germline V gene has CDR1 KGHSH and CDR2 LQKENI. In DNA, the CDR3 is TGTGCCAGCTCACCGGACAGACCCGATAGCAATCAGCCCCAGCATTTT. It specifies CASSPDRPDSNQPQHF.

The chain couples TRBV19 to TRBJ2-1, with 10 bases fitting TRBD1. The CDR3 totals 18 residues. The V and J ends lost 2 bases and 4 bases, in that order; junction bases with no gene match: 11. Germline V gene lookup returns CDR1 LNHDA and CDR2 SQIVND (reference sequence). The CDR3 region has the DNA TGTGCCAGTAGTATAAGGCCCGGGGACAGGGGATTTTACAATGAGCAGTTCTTC. Amino acid sequence: CASSIRPGDRGFYNEQFF.

The gene calls are TRBV18 and TRBJ2-5, with 11 bases fitting TRBD2. Germline values: CDR1 KGHSH, CDR2 LQKENI. This CDR3 has 15 residues. V was clipped by 3 bases and J by 1 base; unmatched bases: 1. The CDR3 loop reads CASSPGLAGQETQYF. The DNA for the CDR3 is TGTGCCAGCTCACCCGGACTAGCGGGCCAAGAGACCCAGTACTTC.

This rearrangement joins TRBV9 to TRBJ2-3; 8 bases fit TRBD2. V lost 3 bases and J lost 5; bases outside the gene matches: 8. Per germline, CDR1 SGDLS and CDR2 YYNGEE. The CDR3 spans 15 residues. CDR3: CASSAVAGLLDTQYF. The DNA for the CDR3 is TGTGCCAGCAGCGCGGTAGCGGGGCTCTTAGATACGCAGTATTTT.

This chain uses TRBV5-1 with TRBJ2-1; the match to TRBD1 covers 10 bases. J gave up 5 bases and V 4 bases, and 6 bases lay outside the gene matches. This CDR3 spans 15 amino acids. The V gene's germline CDR1 is SGHRS and CDR2 YFSETQ. CDR3 coding DNA: TGCGCCAGCAGCATGGGACAGGGGACCAACAATGAGCAGTTCTTC. Translating it yields CASSMGQGTNNEQFF.

The CDR3 DNA is TGCGCCAGCAGCTTGGATCTAGCGGGACTCTACGAGCAGTACTTC. It translates to CASSLDLAGLYEQYF. V usage is TRBV5-1 and J usage is TRBJ2-7; TRBD2 agrees at 9 bases. With V trimmed by 0 bases and J by 3 bases, 4 bases remained unmatched. This CDR3 is 15 amino acids long. Per germline, CDR1 SGHRS and CDR2 YFSETQ.

This rearrangement joins TRBV6-6 to TRBJ1-5; TRBD1 aligns across 7 bases. This CDR3 spans 14 amino acids. Germline-derived CDR1 and CDR2 are MNHNY and SVGAGI (reference sequence). Germline trimming cut 1 base from V and 5 bases from J; bases unmatched to any gene: 2. The CDR3 DNA is TGTGCCAGCAGTTACTGGGACAGAGATCAGCCCCAGCATTTT. Its translation: CASSYWDRDQPQHF.

This clone has a single count. CDR3 region: CASSETGLAGGEQYF. CDR3 nucleotides: TGTGCCAGCAGTGAAACGGGACTAGCGGGAGGCGAGCAGTACTTC. The gene calls are TRBV2 and TRBJ2-7; 15 bases align to TRBD2. The CDR3 totals 15 residues. The ends lost 2 bases at V and 6 bases at J; junction bases unmatched: 2. Looked up from germline, CDR1 is SNHLY and CDR2 is FYNNEI.

The chain combines TRBV30 with TRBJ2-1; no firm D call. From germline, CDR1 is GTSNPN and CDR2 SVGIG (reference sequence). V was shortened by 8 bases and J by 6 bases, with 2 bases between the two germline ends. The CDR3 length is 8 residues. This CDR3 is CALNEQFF. The CDR3 region has the DNA TGTGCCCTCAATGAGCAGTTCTTC.

V and J are TRBV7-9 and TRBJ2-2; D gene uncertain. Trimming pared 2 bases from V and 8 bases from J, leaving 9 bases between. Germline loops: CDR1 SEHNR, CDR2 FQNEAQ (reference sequence). This CDR3 is built from 13 residues. CDR3 protein: CASSLLDPGELFF. CDR3 nucleotide sequence: TGTGCCAGCAGCTTACTTGACCCAGGGGAGCTGTTTTTT.

The chain links TRBV5-5 to TRBJ1-4; D call uncertain. V gave up 4 bases and J gave up 5 bases, with 12 bases separating them. The germline gives CDR1 SGHKS, CDR2 YYEKEE (reference sequence). This CDR3 contains 14 residues. CDR3 in amino acids: CASSPSFANEKLFF. In nucleotides, the CDR3 is TGTGCCAGCAGCCCGTCGTTTGCGAATGAAAAACTGTTTTTT.

This clone was detected a few times. The CDR3 here is CASSGTSYEQYF. CDR3 sequence (DNA): TGTGCCAGCTCAGGGACTTCCTACGAGCAGTACTTC. J is TRBJ2-7 and V is TRBV18; TRBD2 might be the D (6 bases). Trimming removed 5 bases from V and 1 base from J, with 6 bases in between. The CDR3 sequence is 12 residues long. Germline V gene sequence: CDR1 KGHSH, CDR2 LQKENI.

This chain joins TRBV28 and TRBJ2-1; D is possibly TRBD1 (6 bases). Trimming removed 2 bases from V and 10 bases from J, with 12 bases in between. The CDR3 totals 13 residues. Per germline, CDR1 MDHEN and CDR2 SYDVKM. The CDR3 nucleotides read TGTGCCAGCAGTTTAATCCCAGGGGAAGAGCAGTTCTTC. It is translated as CASSLIPGEEQFF.

The rearrangement uses TRBV28 and TRBJ1-2; D remains unclear. Germline assignment: CDR1 MDHEN and CDR2 SYDVKM. V shed 5 bases and J shed 2 bases, with 15 bases lying between them. This CDR3 is 15 amino acids long. DNA for the CDR3: TGTGCCAGCAGTGAAACGACGCGTATGAACTATGGCTACACCTTC. Residues: CASSETTRMNYGYTF.

The V and J genes are TRBV27 and TRBJ2-7; maybe TRBD1 (5 bases). With 5 bases removed from V and 3 bases from J, the gap between germline ends came to 17 bases. The CDR3 consists of 15 residues. Germline lookup yields CDR1 MNHEY and CDR2 SMNVEV (reference sequence). CDR3 DNA: TGTGCCAGCAGTCTCCGCCAGGGCGAAGGCTACGAGCAGTACTTC. Translating gives CASSLRQGEGYEQYF.

The chain links TRBV12-5 to TRBJ2-2, with TRBD2 identical over 7 bases. Germline V gives CDR1 LGHNT, CDR2 FRNRAP. The CDR3 has 17 residues. Trimming at V came to 0 bases and at J to 1 base, leaving 5 bases not matched to a gene. This CDR3 is CASGLVLAEMNTGELFF. The CDR3 coding sequence is TGTGCTAGTGGTTTGGTCCTAGCGGAGATGAACACCGGGGAGCTGTTTTTT.

The DNA for the CDR3 is TGCAGCGTGGGACAGGGGAAGAGAGAGACCCAGTACTTC. Amino acids: CSVGQGKRETQYF. V gene TRBV29-1 combines with J gene TRBJ2-5; TRBD1 agrees at 10 bases. The germline CDR1 and CDR2 sequences are SQVTM and ANQGSEA. This CDR3 has 13 amino acids. Unmatched junction bases numbered 5, after V lost 6 bases and J lost 4 bases.

The chain couples TRBV7-9 to TRBJ2-2, with TRBD2 identical over 14 bases. The CDR3 spans 16 residues. V was pared by 5 bases and J by 6 bases, with 5 bases of the junction left unmatched. Germline V lookup: CDR1 SEHNR, CDR2 FQNEAQ (reference sequence). The CDR3 reads CASSLGLAGGAGELFF. CDR3 coding DNA: TGTGCCAGCAGCCTCGGACTAGCGGGAGGTGCCGGGGAGCTGTTTTTT.

The chain is built from TRBV7-2 and TRBJ2-7; 9 nucleotides align to TRBD2. This CDR3 is 17 amino acids long. Germline V CDR1 and CDR2: SGHTA, FQGNSA. The junction had 9 bases not matched to a gene; V was cut back by 3 bases and J by 0 bases. CDR3 in amino acids: CASSLNPGLAISYEQYF. The CDR3 DNA is TGTGCCAGCAGCTTGAATCCGGGACTAGCAATCTCCTACGAGCAGTACTTC.

The rearrangement links TRBV5-8 to TRBJ1-5; D remains unclear. This CDR3 spans 15 amino acids. Germline V gene sequence: CDR1 SGHTS, CDR2 YDEGEE. Trimming took 4 bases from V and 5 from J, leaving 16 bases between them. In nucleotides, the CDR3 is TGTGCCAGCAGCCCGATCAGGTATCGAGATCAGCCCCAGCATTTT. This codes for CASSPIRYRDQPQHF. Full variable domain (rest looked up from reference TRBV5-8 and TRBJ1-5): EAGVTQSPTHLIKTRGQQATLRCSPISGHTSVYWYQQALGLGLQFLLWYDEGEERNRGNFPPRFSGRQFPNYSSELNVNALELEDSALYLCASSPIRYRDQPQHFGDGTRLSIL.

The rearrangement joins TRBV2 to TRBJ2-7, with D hard to call. Germline V lookup: CDR1 SNHLY, CDR2 FYNNEI. Trimming took off 6 bases at V and 2 bases at J, with 8 bases between the two ends. This CDR3 contains 12 residues. CDR3 residues: CASSLGAYEQYF. The DNA for the CDR3 is TGTGCCAGCAGCCTGGGTGCCTACGAGCAGTACTTC.

This chain uses TRBV14 with TRBJ1-5; D is undetermined. The CDR3 sequence is 17 residues long. Germline lookup yields CDR1 SGHDN and CDR2 FVKESK. Trimming left V 0 bases short and J 5 bases short, with 17 bases between. CDR3 sequence (DNA): TGTGCCAGCAGCCAAGAATTGCCCGGGTATGTCGATCAGCCCCAGCATTTT. Amino acids: CASSQELPGYVDQPQHF. Based on the CDR3 plus reference TRBV14 and TRBJ1-5, the full variable domain is EAGVTQFPSHSVIEKGQTVTLRCDPISGHDNLYWYRRVMGKEIKFLLHFVKESKQDESGMPNNRFLAERTGGTYSTLKVQPAELEDSGVYFCASSQELPGYVDQPQHFGDGTRLSIL.

The chain links TRBV7-9 to TRBJ1-6; D might be TRBD1 (6 bases). The CDR3 covers 17 residues. V lost 7 bases and J 9 bases, leaving 25 bases between the germline ends. Germline V gene lookup returns CDR1 SEHNR and CDR2 FQNEAQ (reference sequence). CDR3: CASNSRDTQGMSSPLHF. CDR3 DNA sequence: TGTGCCAGCAACTCCCGGGACACCCAGGGGATGAGTTCACCCCTCCACTTT.

The V call is TRBV14, the J call TRBJ2-2, with D perhaps given as TRBD1 or TRBD2 (6 bases each). This CDR3 contains 15 residues. CDR1 is SGHDN, CDR2 FVKESK, per germline. Trimming took off 1 base at V and 4 bases at J, with 10 bases between the two ends. CDR3 residues: CASSQVPGATGELFF. In DNA form, the CDR3 reads TGTGCCAGCAGCCAAGTCCCGGGGGCCACCGGGGAGCTGTTTTTT.

The chain recombines TRBV2 with TRBJ1-3; D unclear. This CDR3 spans 12 amino acids. In germline, CDR1 is SNHLY, CDR2 FYNNEI. Trimming stripped 2 bases from V and 7 bases from J, with 6 bases between. For the CDR3, the DNA is TGTGCCAGCAGTGAACTTGGGAACACCATATATTTT. Translation: CASSELGNTIYF.

CDR3 amino acids: CASSLAGSYEQYF. As DNA, the CDR3 is TGTGCCAGCAGCTTAGCAGGTTCCTACGAGCAGTACTTC. The J gene is TRBJ2-7, the V gene TRBV7-3; D is ambiguous. CDR1 and CDR2 from the germline V gene are SGHTA and FQGTGA. This CDR3 spans 13 amino acids. V gave up 2 bases and J gave up 1 base, with 6 bases separating them.

This chain joins TRBV5-1 and TRBJ1-1; D is ambiguous. The germline CDR1 and CDR2 sequences are SGHRS and YFSETQ. Trimming took off 4 bases at V and 1 base at J, with 8 bases between the two ends. This CDR3 has 13 residues. The chain's CDR3 is CASSPDGNTEAFF. Here the CDR3 DNA reads TGCGCCAGCAGCCCCGACGGGAACACTGAAGCTTTCTTT. The whole variable domain, remainder taken from reference TRBV5-1 and TRBJ1-1, is KAGVTQTPRYLIKTRGQQVTLSCSPISGHRSVSWYQQTPGQGLQFLFEYFSETQRNKGNFPGRFSGRQFSNSRSEMNVSTLELGDSALYLCASSPDGNTEAFFGQGTRLTVV.

The genes are TRBV28 and TRBJ1-5; TRBD1 agrees at 8 bases. CDR3 size: 16 residues. After removal of 1 base from V and 3 bases from J, the junction contained 5 bases not matched to a gene. From germline, CDR1 is MDHEN and CDR2 SYDVKM. CDR3 bases: TGTGCCAGCAGTTTATCCGGGACAGGTACCAATCAGCCCCAGCATTTT. It encodes CASSLSGTGTNQPQHF. Full variable domain (outside the CDR3, taken from reference TRBV28 and TRBJ1-5): DVKVTQSSRYLVKRTGEKVFLECVQDMDHENMFWYRQDPGLGLRLIYFSYDVKMKEKGDIPEGYSVSREKKERFSLILESASTNQTSMYLCASSLSGTGTNQPQHFGDGTRLSIL.